This is a list of T cell receptor beta chains from one sample in a study of shared clonotypes between healthy human individuals. TCRdb's table, derived via immunoSEQ multiplex PCR, lists solely in-frame clones and lacks some. The profile covers over 2,000,000 clones, with around 93% appearing a single time and more than 1.5% taken by the ten largest. The material sequenced was naive CD8+ T cells from PBMCs. The source of these receptors is a man between 18 and 35 years old in good health. Some clones in this sample may be carry-over from other donors' samples. Each CDR3 is given with its conserved first and last residue. D genes are given only for firm matches. Not all rows give a size; the values are once, few, many and, for expanded clones, a class.

cdr3_nt,cdr3_aa,j_call,v_call,d_call,clone_size
TGCGCCAGCAGCTTTGGGACAGGGGGGAGTATCACTGAAGCTTTCTTT,CASSFGTGGSITEAFF,TRBJ1-1,TRBV5-1,TRBD1,NA
TGTGCCAGCAGTTTATCCGGGACAGGGGCCAATCAGCCCCAGCATTTT,CASSLSGTGANQPQHF,TRBJ1-5,TRBV27,TRBD1,NA
TGTGCCAGCAGCTACAGGGTCTCCTACGAGCAGTACTTC,CASSYRVSYEQYF,TRBJ2-7,TRBV28,NA,NA
TGTGCCAGCAGCAGGGGGCAGGGGATTGAAAGCAATCAGCCCCAGCATTTT,CASSRGQGIESNQPQHF,TRBJ1-5,TRBV21-1,NA,once
TGTGCCAGCAGCCCCGGGACAGAAAACACTGAAGCTTTCTTT,CASSPGTENTEAFF,TRBJ1-1,TRBV4-2,TRBD1,NA
TGTGCCAGTAGTATCCAGATGAACACTGAAGCTTTCTTT,CASSIQMNTEAFF,TRBJ1-1,TRBV19,NA,few
TGTGCCAGCAGTGGGTCTCCTAACACTGAAGCTTTCTTT,CASSGSPNTEAFF,TRBJ1-1,TRBV25-1,NA,NA
TGTGCCAGCAGTACACGACAGGGGGATAACGAGCAGTACTTC,CASSTRQGDNEQYF,TRBJ2-7,TRBV6-5,TRBD1,NA
TGTGCCAGCAGCATCGACAGGGCCTATGGCTACACCTTC,CASSIDRAYGYTF,TRBJ1-2,TRBV7-9,TRBD1,few
TGCGCCAGCAGAACCCCGACGGTCCCCGGGTACGAGCAGTACTTC,CASRTPTVPGYEQYF,TRBJ2-7,TRBV10-2,NA,NA
TGTGCCAGCAGCCCCCTGGGGGTATCCTACGAGCAGTACTTC,CASSPLGVSYEQYF,TRBJ2-7,TRBV27,NA,NA
TGTGCCAGCAGTTATTCCAGGGGGGTTAACACCGGGGAGCTGTTTTTT,CASSYSRGVNTGELFF,TRBJ2-2,TRBV6-6,NA,NA
TGCGCCAGCAGCCAGGAGGCCGGGACAGCTAAACCCGGGGAGCTGTTTTTT,CASSQEAGTAKPGELFF,TRBJ2-2,TRBV4-1,TRBD1,NA
TGTGCCAGCAGCCATAACCGCTGGGGAGGCTACACCTTC,CASSHNRWGGYTF,TRBJ1-2,TRBV5-4,NA,NA
TGCGCCAGCAGCCAAGACTCTCGGACACGAATTTACAATGAGCAGTTCTTC,CASSQDSRTRIYNEQFF,TRBJ2-1,TRBV4-3,NA,NA
TGTGCCAGCAGCCATAGGGGACAGCGAGGCAGGGGCACAGATACGCAGTATTTT,CASSHRGQRGRGTDTQYF,TRBJ2-3,TRBV11-2,TRBD1,NA
TGCGCCAGCAGCCAACTAGCGGGAGGTGGGTTAGATACGCAGTATTTT,CASSQLAGGGLDTQYF,TRBJ2-3,TRBV5-1,TRBD2,NA
TGCGCCAGCAGCCAGACTGCGGGACGGGAGCAGTACTTC,CASSQTAGREQYF,TRBJ2-7,TRBV4-1,NA,NA
TGTGCCAGCAGCTTCCGTGGACCTGTCTACGAGCAGTACTTC,CASSFRGPVYEQYF,TRBJ2-7,TRBV13,NA,NA
TGTGCCAGCAGCGGGAGAGGGTCCTACAATGAGCAGTTCTTC,CASSGRGSYNEQFF,TRBJ2-1,TRBV28,NA,NA
TGCAGCGCCCTCCAGGGGGCCTACGAGCAGTACTTC,CSALQGAYEQYF,TRBJ2-7,TRBV29-1,TRBD1,NA
TGCGCCAGCAGCCAAGACGCTAGCGGGGTCTTTTACAATGAGCAGTTCTTC,CASSQDASGVFYNEQFF,TRBJ2-1,TRBV4-3,TRBD2,NA
TGTGCCAGCAGTGACCGGACAGACAATGAGCAGTTCTTC,CASSDRTDNEQFF,TRBJ2-1,TRBV2,NA,NA
TGTGCCAGCAGCCCCCACCGGGGGACAGGGGGAGGGAGCTCCTACGAGCAGTACTTC,CASSPHRGTGGGSSYEQYF,TRBJ2-7,TRBV5-4,TRBD1,NA
TGTGCCAGCAGCTTGGAACCTAGCCGGGACCATAAAGAGACCCAGTACTTC,CASSLEPSRDHKETQYF,TRBJ2-5,TRBV5-6,NA,NA
TGTGCCAGTACGCAGGGGCGGGAGGGCTCCTACGAGCAGTACTTC,CASTQGREGSYEQYF,TRBJ2-7,TRBV19,TRBD2,once
TGTGCCAGCAGTCCCATCCAGGGGATCCGCTACAATGAGCAGTTCTTC,CASSPIQGIRYNEQFF,TRBJ2-1,TRBV27,NA,NA
TGTGCCAGCAGCTTGGTAGTCTGGCAGTTCTTC,CASSLVVWQFF,TRBJ2-1,TRBV5-8,NA,NA
TGTGCCAGCAGCTTAGTTTCGGGAGGAGGGAACAATGAGCAGTTCTTC,CASSLVSGGGNNEQFF,TRBJ2-1,TRBV7-6,TRBD2,NA
TGTGCCAGCAGTCCCCCGGCGGGAGAAGCAGATACGCAGTATTTT,CASSPPAGEADTQYF,TRBJ2-3,TRBV27,TRBD2,once
TGTGCCAGCAGTCCTATTCTAGCGGGAGACACAGATACGCAGTATTTT,CASSPILAGDTDTQYF,TRBJ2-3,TRBV27,TRBD2,NA
TGTGCCAGCGCCTTGGTCTCCTACGAGCAGTACTTC,CASALVSYEQYF,TRBJ2-7,TRBV2,NA,NA
TGTGCCAGCAGCTTCAGGGACCGGGAAAATGAGCAGTTCTTC,CASSFRDRENEQFF,TRBJ2-1,TRBV7-9,NA,NA
TGTGCCAGCAGTTTTGGGGATACGCAGTATTTT,CASSFGDTQYF,TRBJ2-3,TRBV27,NA,few
TGTGCCAGCAGCCAAGTCCCCAGGCTAGATCAGCCCCAGCATTTT,CASSQVPRLDQPQHF,TRBJ1-5,TRBV4-2,NA,NA
TGTGCCAGCCTCCCCGGGACAGATAATGAAAAACTGTTTTTT,CASLPGTDNEKLFF,TRBJ1-4,TRBV19,TRBD1,NA
TGTGCCAGCAGCGTAAGGGGACAGGCGACTACCTACAATGAGCAGTTCTTC,CASSVRGQATTYNEQFF,TRBJ2-1,TRBV9,TRBD1,NA
TGTGCCAGCAGCTTAGGGGTTCACAGCAGCTATGGCTACACCTTC,CASSLGVHSSYGYTF,TRBJ1-2,TRBV11-2,NA,NA
TGCGCCAGCAGCCATGCAGGGGTTAACTATGGCTACACCTTC,CASSHAGVNYGYTF,TRBJ1-2,TRBV4-1,NA,NA
TGCAGCGTTCTTGGTTGGCAGGGGGGGAATGAGCAGTTCTTC,CSVLGWQGGNEQFF,TRBJ2-1,TRBV29-1,NA,NA
TGTGCCAGCAGCCCAACAGGGGCCCACGAGCAGTACTTC,CASSPTGAHEQYF,TRBJ2-7,TRBV5-6,TRBD1,NA
TGTGCCAGCAGCTTCGGGGGAAGCGGGGAGCTGTTTTTT,CASSFGGSGELFF,TRBJ2-2,TRBV11-2,NA,NA
TGTGCCACGCAGGACAGAAGCTCCTACGAGCAGTACTTC,CATQDRSSYEQYF,TRBJ2-7,TRBV10-3,NA,NA
TGCAGCGTTGAATTGCGGGAGAGACACGAGCAGTACTTC,CSVELRERHEQYF,TRBJ2-7,TRBV29-1,TRBD2,NA
TGTGCCAGTAGTATGGAGCGGGAGGGCCGAGAGGACACCGGGGAGCTGTTTTTT,CASSMEREGREDTGELFF,TRBJ2-2,TRBV19,TRBD2,NA
TGTGCCAGCAGCACCAGGGAGATGGTAGAGCAGTACTTC,CASSTREMVEQYF,TRBJ2-7,TRBV14,NA,NA
TGTGCCAGCAGCCTTACGGATAGCAATCAGCCCCAGCATTTT,CASSLTDSNQPQHF,TRBJ1-5,TRBV9,NA,NA
TGTGCCAGCCACCCCGGGCTAATGATCGGTAAGCAGTACTTC,CASHPGLMIGKQYF,TRBJ2-7,TRBV2,NA,NA
TGTGCCAGCAGTTTCCGGGGCAGCTACGAGCAGTACTTC,CASSFRGSYEQYF,TRBJ2-7,TRBV28,NA,NA
TGTGCCAGCAGCCCACAGGGGTCGGGCTATGGCTACACCTTC,CASSPQGSGYGYTF,TRBJ1-2,TRBV7-3,TRBD1,NA
TGTGCCAGCAGCTTAGCGGTAGCGGGAGGTGACGAGCAGTACTTC,CASSLAVAGGDEQYF,TRBJ2-7,TRBV7-9,TRBD2,NA
TGTGCCAGCACCCCTACCAGGGTCCCCACAGATACGCAGTATTTT,CASTPTRVPTDTQYF,TRBJ2-3,TRBV28,NA,NA
TGTGCCAGCAGACCTGACAGGGGGCAGTTAAATCAGCCCCAGCATTTT,CASRPDRGQLNQPQHF,TRBJ1-5,TRBV28,TRBD1,NA